These 2 T cell receptor gamma chains were all obtained from the same sample, sequenced in a study of intestinal T cells in coeliac disease (dated by TCRdb to about 2020). Genomic DNA was extracted with the QIAamp DNA FFPE tissue kit from ten 5-um FFPE scrolls per case. Library method: multiplex PCR. Sequencing took place on an Ion Torrent PGM. TRG repertoires were amplified from about 200 ng of biopsy DNA with the LymphoTrack kit, in which Illumina adapters are carried by the primers. Clonotypes were called again by TCRdb from the public reads via CATT, and duplicate nucleotide sequences were then merged into one entry. The sample yields some 800 gamma-chain clones; around 48% were counted once. Roughly a fifth of the sample lies in the top ten. Sequenced sample: a duodenal biopsy. The receptors were sampled from a human donor with celiac disease.

This clone qualifies as large. V and J are TRGV9 and TRGJ1 or TRGJ2. Per germline, CDR1 GITISATS and CDR2 ISYDGTV (reference sequence). Unmatched junction bases numbered 6, after V lost 0 bases and J lost 7 bases. The CDR3 is 13 residues long. Written as DNA, the CDR3 is TGTGCCTTGTGGGAGGTGCAGGGGTATAAGAAACTCTTT. This codes for CALWEVQGYKKLF.

The rearrangement joins TRGV9 to TRGJP1. V shed 2 bases and J 8 bases; nucleotides not matched to a gene: 14. There are 16 residues in the CDR3. CDR1 is GITISATS and CDR2 is ISYDGTV in the germline V gene (reference sequence). This chain's CDR3 is CALWEGAVGGGWFKIF. The CDR3 nucleotides are TGTGCCTTGTGGGAGGGTGCAGTTGGGGGGGGTTGGTTCAAGATATTT.